Listed below are T cell receptor beta chains from one sample, sequenced in a study of shared clonotypes between healthy human individuals. Only in-frame clones appear in the TCRdb table, and some are missing; sequencing was by immunoSEQ multiplex PCR. The repertoire holds around 2,000,000 clones, about 95% seen once, with 0.85% to 1.2% in the top ten. Material for sequencing was naive CD8+ T cells sorted from blood. All receptors come from a man aged 18 to 30 in good health. CDR3s include the opening cysteine and the closing phenylalanine or tryptophan. Fields, in order: CDR3 length, J gene, V gene, D gene, clone size, CDR3 protein, CDR3 DNA. D genes are given only for firm matches. Clone sizes are given selectively: once, few, many, or a class where the clone is expanded.

15,TRBJ2-1,TRBV5-1,TRBD2,.,CASSLSSGSFNEQFF,TGCGCCAGCAGCTTGTCTAGCGGGAGTTTCAATGAGCAGTTCTTC
12,TRBJ1-2,TRBV5-1,.,.,CASSSGTNGYTF,TGCGCCAGCAGCTCCGGGACGAACGGCTACACCTTC
11,TRBJ2-1,TRBV5-6,.,.,CASSLGREQFF,TGTGCCAGCAGCTTGGGCCGTGAGCAGTTCTTC
12,TRBJ2-5,TRBV27,.,.,CASGDRQETQYF,TGTGCCAGCGGGGATCGTCAAGAGACCCAGTACTTC
12,TRBJ1-2,TRBV29-1,.,once,CSAVTANYGYTF,TGCAGCGCTGTGACAGCGAACTATGGCTACACCTTC
17,TRBJ2-6,TRBV27,.,.,CASSSRWTESGANVLTF,TGTGCCAGCAGTTCTCGATGGACAGAATCTGGGGCCAACGTCCTGACTTTC
15,TRBJ1-1,TRBV27,TRBD1,.,CASSFDRGWNTEAFF,TGTGCCAGCAGTTTCGACAGGGGGTGGAACACTGAAGCTTTCTTT
18,TRBJ2-7,TRBV19,TRBD1,.,CASSKGQGASPIGYEQYF,TGTGCCAGTAGTAAAGGGCAGGGGGCTAGCCCAATTGGATACGAGCAGTACTTC
14,TRBJ2-7,TRBV27,TRBD1,.,CASSPGQGGYEQYF,TGTGCCAGCAGTCCGGGACAGGGAGGTTACGAGCAGTACTTC
15,TRBJ1-5,TRBV4-1,TRBD1,.,CASSHGTGANQPQHF,TGCGCCAGCAGCCACGGGACAGGGGCTAATCAGCCCCAGCATTTT